Given below is one T cell receptor (beta chain) in context. The antigen remains undetermined. This table comes from immunoSEQ multiplex PCR, and its TCRdb copy is limited to in-frame clones, with some not included. The profile shows about 2.1 million clones, around 95% of them singletons. The length of the CDR3 is 10 residues. Trimming shortened V by 11 bases and J by 6 bases, and 11 bases separated the two germline ends. CDR1 is LNHDA and CDR2 is SQIVND in the germline V gene (reference sequence). This sample stems from a study of shared clonotypes between healthy human individuals. Study-level findings and limits: Among donors, clonotype sharing was expected to be affected by sequencing depth. Blood was the sole source, and tissue repertoires probably differ. Compared with clonotypes that all four donors shared, non-shared clonotypes had lower generation probabilities.

Naive CD8 cells, CD45RO-negative and positively selected for CCR7, excluded terminally differentiated effector memory CD45RA+ cells. The origin of this receptor is a young man in good health. Some clones in this sample may be carry-over from other donors' samples. Sequencing used naive CD8+ T cells from PBMCs. The chain uses TRBV19 and TRBJ2-7; D is undetermined. CDR3 bases: TGTGCCGGTATAGGCGTCGAGCAGTACTTC. Protein sequence: CAGIGVEQYF.